These T cell receptor beta chains were read from a single sample in a study of shared clonotypes between healthy human individuals. Using immunoSEQ multiplex PCR, the repertoire was profiled, and TCRdb retains in-frame clones only, with some absent. The sample lists 2 million to 2.5 million clones, under 95% seen once, with 0.3% to 0.45% in the top ten. What was sequenced was naive CD4+ T cells from PBMCs. The origin of the receptors is a man between 18 and 35 years old in good health. Some clones in this sample may be carry-over from other donors' samples. CDR3s include the opening cysteine and the closing phenylalanine or tryptophan. D genes are given only for firm matches. Not every row has a clone size; where given, it reads once, few, many or a size class.

cdr3_nt cdr3_aa d_call cdr3_length v_call clone_size j_call
TGTGCCAGCAGCACTCGAAGCAGGGTCCCGGATACGCAGTATTTT CASSTRSRVPDTQYF . 15 TRBV4-2 . TRBJ2-3
TGTGCCAGCAGCAAAGTAACCATTTTTCCGGGACAGGCAAACCACCAAGAGACCCAGTACTTC CASSKVTIFPGQANHQETQYF . 21 TRBV21-1 . TRBJ2-5
TGTGCCAGCAGCCCCTTGGGAGCAGGGCCCCAAGAGACCCAGTACTTC CASSPLGAGPQETQYF . 16 TRBV7-7 . TRBJ2-5
TGTGCCAGCAGCGTCGTGGGACTAGGAAGCGGTGAGCAGTTCTTC CASSVVGLGSGEQFF TRBD2 15 TRBV5-4 . TRBJ2-1
TGCGCCAGCAGCTTTTGGACTAGCGGACAAAACGAGCAGTACTTC CASSFWTSGQNEQYF TRBD2 15 TRBV5-1 . TRBJ2-7
TGTGCCACCAGCCGTCCGGGGGCGGAGGAGTACAATGAGCAGTTCTTC CATSRPGAEEYNEQFF . 16 TRBV15 once TRBJ2-1
TGTGCCAGCAGTTCACTAAACACCGGGGAGCTGTTTTTT CASSSLNTGELFF . 13 TRBV28 . TRBJ2-2
TGCGCCAGCAGCTTACCAGCGAATGAGCAGTTCTTC CASSLPANEQFF . 12 TRBV5-1 . TRBJ2-1
TGTGCCAGCAGCCCCTACAGGGATGCTGGAAACACCATATATTTT CASSPYRDAGNTIYF . 15 TRBV7-6 . TRBJ1-3
TGTGCCAGCAGCTTAGTTAAGGTAGCGGGAGTGTACGAGCAGTACTTC CASSLVKVAGVYEQYF TRBD2 16 TRBV7-2 . TRBJ2-7